Detailed here is one T cell receptor beta chain. What antigen it recognizes has not been identified. The record has no base qualities; no much larger clone is one base away. V is shortened by 3 bases, J by 6 bases, and the region joining them spans 24 bases. The CDR3 has 17 amino acids, counting the end cysteine and phenylalanine. Only CDR3 DNA remains: 51 bases, in frame from the first base. The germline V gene (reference sequence) supplies CDR1 SEHNR and CDR2 FQNEAQ. RNA was extracted using the RNeasy kit, and roughly 0.5 to 1 ug of the RNA was reverse transcribed with random hexamers. The immunoSEQ multiplex PCR assay, covering 54 Vbeta and 13 Jbeta segments, was used to amplify TCR beta CDR3 regions. To correct PCR amplification bias, a synthetic template baseline was used for both primer optimization and computational correction. Per the authors' processing: Reads were annotated to V, D and J genes per IMGT and analyzed with immunoSEQ Analyzer, keeping only productive sequences. Clonality was computed as one minus Shannon entropy normalized by log2 of the number of productive unique sequences. Public and private clones were assessed among the 100 most prevalent clones of each patient and control. Clones were defined as Susac-specific when absent from the healthy and MS cohorts, from roughly 1,100 published viral clones and from other ImmuneACCESS disease sequences. TCRdb itself trimmed the public reads at Q25 with fastp, ran MiXCR and retained productive beta chains. Each record represents a unique CDR3 protein, reported with the most common genes and DNA among its rows. In this record, the V and J calls reflect TCRdb's handling and not the investigators' own analysis. For this sample the table gives 150,000 to 190,000 distinct CDR3 sequences, of which around 95% were detected only once. About 0.16% of the sample comes from the top ten.

Peripheral blood CD8+ and CD4+ T cells from healthy donors, Susac syndrome patients and multiple sclerosis patients were profiled using high-throughput TCR beta sequencing. The Susac syndrome patients fulfilled recently defined diagnostic criteria for definite or probable disease. Bulk CD8+ and CD4+ T cells were purified magnetically by negative isolation, whereas CD8+ TEMRA cells were enriched by FACS. Blood was collected in EDTA tubes and processed within 24 hours, with PBMCs isolated through density gradient centrifugation. PBMCs intended for TCR sequencing were frozen in liquid nitrogen and were later thawed in a 37 degrees C water bath. Purity of sorted or isolated CD4+, CD8+ and CD8+ TEMRA cells was at least 90%. The data derive from a study of CD8 T cells in Susac syndrome (dated by TCRdb to about 2019). Background on the whole study: Of the Susac syndrome patients who were sequenced, about 6 had clinically active disease and eight were in clinical remission. At blood withdrawal, Susac syndrome patients were either therapy-naive, taking corticosteroids (in some cases with IVIg as well), or taking IVIg alone. The study used repertoire sequencing to test whether antigen drove CD8+ T cell activation and differentiation in Susac syndrome.

What the authors observed across the whole study: The study acknowledged that relatively few individuals were included in the TCR sequencing and HLA analysis. No clonal expansion was detected in the CD4+ T cell repertoire of Susac syndrome patients.

The sequence was collected from a human donor with Susac syndrome. The sample comprised CD4+ T cells from PBMCs. The sequence is built from TRBV7-9 and TRBJ2-7; the D gene is perhaps TRBD2, from 6 matching bases. CDR3 protein: CASSFRGGLVLGGEQYF. The base sequence is TGTGCCAGCAGCTTTCGTGGAGGGCTTGTCCTCGGGGGCGAGCAGTACTTC.